This TCR beta chain is from a study of blood T cell repertoires in COVID-19 (TCRdb year 2020). Broadly, across the study: Collaborator samples came from the United States, Italy and Spain and covered acute and convalescent phases of COVID-19. The prospective study material was composed of cDNA or gDNA derived from T cells, B-cell-depleted T cells, or PBMCs. Deeply sampled blood TCRbeta repertoires from subjects exposed to, actively infected with, or recovered from COVID-19 were included in the dataset. The repertoires were released in a freely available public database meant as a resource for research on the immune response to SARS-CoV-2. The samples were drawn from the first 160 participants of the ongoing ImmuneRACE study and from about 1,200 subjects provided by 6 global collaborators. Nearly every sample came with metadata listing a de-identified subject ID, COVID-19 status, age in years and sex. Where HLA class I and class II types were available, the types were taken from metadata supplied by the sample provider, not from assay-based typing.

Whole blood was collected in K2EDTA tubes by collaborating institutions according to the institutions' own protocols. For TCRbeta analysis, collaborators shipped samples in one of three forms: frozen whole blood, isolated PBMCs, or DNA extracted from either of those sample types. Regarding this clone: No antigen is known for it. The input lacks base qualities; no much larger clone sits a single base away.

V is pared back by 2 bases and J by 1 base, with 12 bases lying between the germline termini. CDR1 KGHSH and CDR2 LQKENI are derived from the germline V gene. The CDR3 sequence holds 16 residues, the cysteine and phenylalanine included. Only CDR3 DNA is held: 48 bases, read in frame from base 1. What the authors observed across the whole study: The amount of clinical and demographic metadata varied by source and participant and was provided uncurated.

TCRbeta CDR3 regions were amplified from genomic DNA using the immunoSEQ Assay, a bias-controlled multiplex PCR. Per the original workflow: The number of nucleated cells in each sample was estimated from the amplification of reference gene primers within the assay. To quantify the absolute abundance of each unique TCRbeta CDR3 rearrangement, sequence reads were collapsed and filtered. Productive Simpson clonality was computed per sample as the square root of Simpson's diversity index over productive rearrangements. The source is immuneACCESS, and TCRdb retained only in-frame sequences with V and J called. Part of the clones is not carried over; for the studies checked, unresolved V genes explain less than half of this, and the remainder is unexplained. The DNA gave D and trimming, while V, J and clone size come from that table. The sample records roughly 110,000 clones, 65% to 80% of which are singletons. The ten largest clonotypes hold approximately 4.3% of the sample.

What was sequenced was peripheral blood. This clonotype was sampled from a man between 65 and 80 years old with acute or convalescent COVID-19. The sequence links TRBV18 to TRBJ1-3, with TRBD1 as a weak D call on 6 bases. The DNA is as follows: TGTGCCAGCTCACCAAGGGCAGGGGTTTCTGGAAACACCATATATTTT. Its protein is CASSPRAGVSGNTIYF.